The 5 T cell receptor beta chains below were found in one sample sequenced in a study of T cell responses to AZD1222 COVID-19 vaccine. Produced via immunoSEQ multiplex PCR; TCRdb's table is partial and in-frame only. Counted here are roughly 140,000 clones, 88% occurring once; the ten biggest clones make up 3% to 3.5%. Sample: peripheral blood, taken on day 0 of MenACWY control vaccination. All receptors come from an adult in good health.

The table lists this clone with a few counts. J is TRBJ2-7 and V is TRBV21-1; the D call in the table, TRBD2, was not verified against the DNA. TRBV21-1 is a pseudogene segment. The CDR3 consists of 17 residues. This CDR3 reads CASSKGWAGVFSYEQYF. CDR3 sequence (DNA): TGTGCCAGCAGCAAAGGATGGGCGGGGGTGTTCTCCTACGAGCAGTACTTC.

This clone was seen ten or more times. The chain employs TRBV10-3 and TRBJ1-1; D ambiguous. V was shortened by 10 bases and J by 1 base, with 7 bases between the two germline ends. Looked up from germline, CDR1 is ENHRY and CDR2 is SYGVKD. CDR3 length equals 11 residues. In DNA form, the CDR3 reads TGTGCCACCCTCGAGAACACTGAAGCTTTCTTT. It specifies CATLENTEAFF.

This chain connects TRBV5-5 to TRBJ2-3; D gene uncertain. From germline, CDR1 is SGHKS and CDR2 YYEKEE (reference sequence). Trimming took 1 base from V and 0 from J, leaving 0 bases between them. This CDR3 comprises 12 residues. Written as DNA, the CDR3 is TGTGCCAGCAGCTTGAGCACAGATACGCAGTATTTT. It yields the protein CASSLSTDTQYF.

The gene calls are TRBV27 and TRBJ2-7; D not resolved. Germline V lookup: CDR1 MNHEY, CDR2 SMNVEV (reference sequence). V lost 0 bases to trimming and J lost 7 bases, with 13 bases between them. CDR3 length equals 14 residues. The CDR3 protein is CASSLSTPPGEQYF. The CDR3 nucleotides are TGTGCCAGCAGTTTATCGACCCCCCCTGGGGAGCAGTACTTC.

The V call is TRBV9, the J call TRBJ1-1; 8 nucleotides align to TRBD1. Germline V gene data show CDR1 as SGDLS and CDR2 as YYNGEE. V gave up 0 bases and J gave up 4 bases; unmatched junction bases: 11. The CDR3 sequence is 17 residues long. This chain's CDR3 is CASSVVDLGRGPTEAFF. The CDR3 nucleotides are TGTGCCAGCAGCGTAGTCGATTTGGGCAGGGGGCCCACTGAAGCTTTCTTT.